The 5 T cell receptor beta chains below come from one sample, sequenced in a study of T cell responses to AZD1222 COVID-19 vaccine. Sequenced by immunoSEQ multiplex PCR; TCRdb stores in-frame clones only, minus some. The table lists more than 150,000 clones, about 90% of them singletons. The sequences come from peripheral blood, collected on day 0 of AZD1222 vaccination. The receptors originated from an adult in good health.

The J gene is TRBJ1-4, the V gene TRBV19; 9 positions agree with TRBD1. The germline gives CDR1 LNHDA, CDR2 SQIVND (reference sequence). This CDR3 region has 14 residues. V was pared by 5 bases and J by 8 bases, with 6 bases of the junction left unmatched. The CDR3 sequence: CASSANRGREKLFF. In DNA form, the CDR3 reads TGTGCCAGTAGTGCGAACAGGGGGCGGGAAAAACTGTTTTTT.

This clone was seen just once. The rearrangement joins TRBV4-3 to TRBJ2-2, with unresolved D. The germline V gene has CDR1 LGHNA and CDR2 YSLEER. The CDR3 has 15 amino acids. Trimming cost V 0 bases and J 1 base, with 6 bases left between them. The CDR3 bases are TGCGCCAGCAGCCAAGATCGGCAGAACACCGGGGAGCTGTTTTTT. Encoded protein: CASSQDRQNTGELFF.

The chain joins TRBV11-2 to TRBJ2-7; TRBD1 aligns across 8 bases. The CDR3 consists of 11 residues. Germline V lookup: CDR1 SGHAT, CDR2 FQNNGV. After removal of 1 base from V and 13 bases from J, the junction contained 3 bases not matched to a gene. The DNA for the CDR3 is TGTGCCAGCAGCTTAGGGCAGGGGGCTTACTTC. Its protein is CASSLGQGAYF.

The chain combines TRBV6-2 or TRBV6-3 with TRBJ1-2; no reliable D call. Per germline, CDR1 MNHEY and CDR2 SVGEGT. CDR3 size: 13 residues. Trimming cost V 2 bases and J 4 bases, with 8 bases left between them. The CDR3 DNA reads TGTGCCAGCAGTTACAGGGCTTCCTATGGCTACACCTTC. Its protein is CASSYRASYGYTF.

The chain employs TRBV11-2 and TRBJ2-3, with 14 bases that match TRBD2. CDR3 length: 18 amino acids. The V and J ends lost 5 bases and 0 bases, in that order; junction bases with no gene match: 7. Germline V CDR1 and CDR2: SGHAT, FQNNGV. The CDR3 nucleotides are TGTGCCAGCAGCCCGGGGACTAGCGGGGGCCTGAGCACAGATACGCAGTATTTT. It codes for CASSPGTSGGLSTDTQYF.